In its sample, the clone carrying this T cell receptor (beta chain) was seen a few times. The source of the sample is a study of blood T cell repertoires in COVID-19. The overall study: There were acute and convalescent COVID-19 samples, and they came from the United States, Italy and Spain. From T cells, B-cell-depleted T cells, or PBMCs came the material, which was cDNA or gDNA.

Original processing methods: Cell counts per sample came from amplifying reference gene primers. Method: immunoSEQ multiplex PCR; TCRdb's copy keeps in-frame clones and lacks some. V and J calls plus clone size are reproduced from that table; the DNA served to infer D and trimming. The repertoire holds 160,000 or so clones, around 86% seen once, with 10% to 15% in the top ten. CDR1 and CDR2 from the germline V gene are MGHDK and SYGVNS. There are 14 residues in the CDR3. Trimming stripped 3 bases from V and 7 bases from J, with 12 bases between. V and J are TRBV25-1 and TRBJ2-2; TRBD1 might be the D (6 bases). The source is a man aged 70 or older who had recovered from COVID-19. Sequencing was carried out using peripheral blood. CDR3 coding DNA: TGTGCCAGCAGTGACCTACAGGGCGGCGGGGAGCTGTTTTTT. Its protein is CASSDLQGGGELFF. The variable domain in full, with the rest retrieved from reference TRBV25-1 and TRBJ2-2, is EADIYQTPRYLVIGTGKKITLECSQTMGHDKMYWYQQDPGMELHLIHYSYGVNSTEKGDLSSESTVSRIRTEHFPLTLESARPSHTSQYLCASSDLQGGGELFFGEGSRLTVL.